A single T cell receptor beta chain is shown here with its context. The source of the sample is a study of OX40 agonist ivuxolimab in advanced cancers. Study at large: Patients took ivuxolimab, an agonistic anti-OX40 (CD134) antibody.

TCRdb keeps only in-frame clones here, not all; method: immunoSEQ multiplex PCR. The table records 70,000 to 80,000 clones, approximately 81% of them present only once. The TCR comes from an adult with an advanced solid tumor such as melanoma, head and neck, liver or kidney cancer. The sequencing used CD4+ or CD8+ T cells sorted from blood, collected in a trial of the OX40 agonist ivuxolimab.

The CDR3 DNA reads TGTGCCAGCAGCTTAGCGGTGGGCAATGAGCAGTTCTTC. It yields the protein CASSLAVGNEQFF. This sequence joins TRBV7-2 and TRBJ2-1; D unresolved. Germline V gene lookup returns CDR1 SGHTA and CDR2 FQGNSA. Trimming stripped 0 bases from V and 6 bases from J, with 6 bases between. The CDR3 totals 13 residues.